Presented here are 29 T cell receptor beta chains from one specimen sequenced in a study of OX40 agonist ivuxolimab in advanced cancers. Using immunoSEQ multiplex PCR, the repertoire was profiled, and TCRdb retains in-frame clones only, with some absent. Counted here are 80,000 to 100,000 clones, 85% to 95% occurring once; the ten biggest clones make up about 0.27%. Sequencing was performed on CD4+ or CD8+ T cells sorted from blood, taken in a trial of the OX40 agonist ivuxolimab. The source of these receptors is an adult with an advanced solid tumor such as melanoma, head and neck, liver or kidney cancer.

The chain links TRBV2 to TRBJ2-1; no definite D call. Germline values: CDR1 SNHLY, CDR2 FYNNEI. The CDR3 consists of 14 residues. The V end lost 6 bases, the J end lost 7 bases, and 16 bases lay between the germline ends. CDR3 DNA: TGTGCCAGCAGAAGACAAAGCCTTCAAAATGAGCAGTTCTTC. Protein sequence: CASRRQSLQNEQFF.

The chain is built from TRBV5-8 and TRBJ1-5; the D gene is possibly TRBD1 (5 bases). V was shortened by 4 bases and J by 4 bases, with 9 bases between the two germline ends. Germline CDR1 is SGHTS and CDR2 is YDEGEE. CDR3 length: 13 amino acids. CDR3 amino acids: CASSQGLNQPQHF. The DNA of the CDR3 is TGTGCCAGCAGCCAGGGATTAAATCAGCCCCAGCATTTT. The whole variable domain, filled in from reference TRBV5-8 and TRBJ1-5, reads EAGVTQSPTHLIKTRGQQATLRCSPISGHTSVYWYQQALGLGLQFLLWYDEGEERNRGNFPPRFSGRQFPNYSSELNVNALELEDSALYLCASSQGLNQPQHFGDGTRLSIL.

This chain joins TRBV11-2 and TRBJ2-3, with unresolved D. CDR1 is SGHAT and CDR2 is FQNNGV in the germline V gene. The V end lost 1 base, the J end lost 4 bases, and 3 bases lay between the germline ends. This CDR3 is 12 amino acids long. For the CDR3, the DNA is TGTGCCAGCAGCTTAGTTTCAGATACGCAGTATTTT. It yields the protein CASSLVSDTQYF.

This clone was seen only a few times. This sequence joins TRBV6-5 and TRBJ1-5; no clear D gene. V lost 0 bases, J lost 8 bases, and 11 bases lay in between. Germline values: CDR1 MNHEY, CDR2 SVGAGI. CDR3 length: 14 residues. The CDR3 bases are TGTGCCAGCAGTTACTCGATGGGGAGTAAGCCCCAGCATTTT. It is translated as CASSYSMGSKPQHF.

CDR3 DNA sequence: TGTGCCAGCAGCCAAGCTAGAAACATTCAGTACTTC. Protein product: CASSQARNIQYF. The chain links TRBV14 to TRBJ2-4; D is unresolved. The CDR3 runs to 12 residues. The V and J ends lost 1 base and 6 bases respectively, with 4 bases between them. The germline gives CDR1 SGHDN, CDR2 FVKESK. The variable domain in full, completed from reference TRBV14 and TRBJ2-4, reads EAGVTQFPSHSVIEKGQTVTLRCDPISGHDNLYWYRRVMGKEIKFLLHFVKESKQDESGMPNNRFLAERTGGTYSTLKVQPAELEDSGVYFCASSQARNIQYFGAGTRLSVL.

The DNA for the CDR3 is TGCGCCAGCACCGCGACTAGCACAGATACGCAGTATTTT. Protein product: CASTATSTDTQYF. The chain joins TRBV10-2 to TRBJ2-3; D is undetermined. This CDR3 has 13 amino acids. Germline values: CDR1 WSHSY, CDR2 SAAADI. Trimming pared 7 bases from V and 0 bases from J, leaving 8 bases between.

The chain employs TRBV10-3 and TRBJ1-2; TRBD1 is a possible D gene (5 bases). Looked up from germline, CDR1 is ENHRY and CDR2 is SYGVKD. The CDR3 covers 16 residues. V lost 1 base to trimming and J lost 4 bases, with 16 bases between them. CDR3 bases: TGTGCCATCAGTGAGTGGTCCTCTGGAGGGACCTATGGCTACACCTTC. It encodes CAISEWSSGGTYGYTF.

The DNA of the CDR3 is TGTGCCAGCAGGTCTCTGTCGTATGACAGCAATGAGCAGTTCTTC. Amino acid sequence: CASRSLSYDSNEQFF. The chain links TRBV5-4 to TRBJ2-1, with D possibly matching TRBD1 (5 bases). Germline CDR1 SGHNT, CDR2 YYREEE (reference sequence). V lost 5 bases and J lost 6, with 18 bases in between. This CDR3 has 15 amino acids.

This clone was recorded only once. The rearrangement uses TRBV9 and TRBJ1-1; tentative D call: TRBD1 (5 bases). Trimming shortened V by 2 bases and J by 0 bases, and 8 bases separated the two germline ends. The CDR3 has 14 residues. The germline gives CDR1 SGDLS, CDR2 YYNGEE. In DNA, the CDR3 is TGTGCCAGCAGCGTTACACAGGTGAACACTGAAGCTTTCTTT. Residues: CASSVTQVNTEAFF.

The V and J genes are TRBV30 and TRBJ1-5; D not resolved. Trimming removed 0 bases at V and 1 base at J, with 7 bases between. The CDR3 has 14 residues. The V gene's germline CDR1 is GTSNPN and CDR2 SVGIG (reference sequence). For the CDR3, the DNA is TGTGCCTGGAGTGTATTGGGCAGCAATCAGCCCCAGCATTTT. The encoded protein is CAWSVLGSNQPQHF.

The rearrangement uses TRBV4-1 and TRBJ1-3; a possible D gene is TRBD1 (6 bases). This CDR3 is 13 amino acids long. Germline V gene lookup returns CDR1 MGHRA and CDR2 YSYEKL. V was clipped by 1 base and J by 10 bases, with 11 bases between them. The CDR3 loop is CASSQATGRTIYF. As DNA, the CDR3 is TGCGCCAGCAGCCAAGCGACAGGACGAACCATATATTTT.

This clone has more than one count but fewer than ten. The V gene is TRBV10-3, the J gene TRBJ2-2; D is unclear. The CDR3 consists of 11 residues. Trimming pared 9 bases from V and 2 bases from J, leaving 4 bases between. Germline V lookup: CDR1 ENHRY, CDR2 SYGVKD. CDR3 residues: CAIANTGELFF. The CDR3 bases are TGTGCCATTGCAAACACCGGGGAGCTGTTTTTT.

The V call is TRBV5-1, the J call TRBJ2-1; tentatively, D is TRBD1 (5 bases). The CDR3 sequence is 14 residues long. Germline-derived CDR1 and CDR2 are SGHRS and YFSETQ. V gave up 3 bases and J gave up 0 bases, with 7 bases separating them. CDR3 sequence (DNA): TGCGCCAGCAGCTCAGACAGCTCCTACAATGAGCAGTTCTTC. Translating gives CASSSDSSYNEQFF.

The chain links TRBV6-5 to TRBJ1-2; perhaps TRBD1 as D (5 bases). Germline loops: CDR1 MNHEY, CDR2 SVGAGI. The CDR3 is 13 amino acids. The V gene lost 2 bases and the J gene lost 5 bases, with 9 bases spanning the gap. CDR3 nucleotides: TGTGCCAGCAGTTACGGACAAGCTTATGGCTACACCTTC. This gives the protein CASSYGQAYGYTF.

The J gene is TRBJ2-1, the V gene TRBV6-5; D remains unclear. Germline V gene lookup returns CDR1 MNHEY and CDR2 SVGAGI. Trimming removed 6 bases from V and 7 bases from J, with 16 bases in between. The CDR3 sequence is 14 residues long. The CDR3 spells CASRIGQRRNEQFF. The CDR3 nucleotides read TGTGCCAGCAGGATAGGGCAACGTCGTAATGAGCAGTTCTTC.

The rearrangement joins TRBV7-2 to TRBJ1-2; TRBD1 might be the D (6 bases). Germline CDR1 reads SGHTA; CDR2 reads FQGNSA. The ends were cut back, 1 base at V and 3 bases at J, with 9 bases in the middle. The CDR3 sequence is 14 residues long. The chain's CDR3 is CASSLGSGDYGYTF. For the CDR3, the DNA is TGTGCCAGCAGCTTAGGGTCAGGGGACTATGGCTACACCTTC.

V and J are TRBV2 and TRBJ2-1, with a possible D match to TRBD1 (5 bases). This CDR3 has 13 amino acids. Germline loops: CDR1 SNHLY, CDR2 FYNNEI. V lost 5 bases to trimming and J lost 7 bases, with 12 bases between them. The CDR3 nucleotides read TGTGCCAGCAGTAGTCAGGGTAGAAATGAGCAGTTCTTC. Its translation is CASSSQGRNEQFF.

CDR3 sequence reads: CASSKAPGGAFF. The CDR3 nucleotides are TGTGCCAGCAGCAAGGCCCCGGGTGGAGCTTTCTTT. The rearrangement joins TRBV21-1 to TRBJ1-1. TRBV21-1 is noted as a pseudogene. The CDR3 is made up of 12 amino acids.

This rearrangement joins TRBV4-3 to TRBJ2-1; D remains unclear. The V end lost 0 bases, the J end lost 2 bases, and 2 bases lay between the germline ends. This CDR3 has 13 amino acids. Germline lookup yields CDR1 LGHNA and CDR2 YSLEER. The CDR3 loop is CASSQEAYNEQFF. CDR3 nucleotides: TGCGCCAGCAGCCAAGAGGCCTACAATGAGCAGTTCTTC.

This chain joins TRBV6-6 and TRBJ1-5; 9 bases line up with TRBD1. J lost 1 base, V lost 2 bases, and 3 bases had no gene match. This CDR3 comprises 16 residues. In germline, CDR1 is MNHNY, CDR2 SVGAGI (reference sequence). CDR3 DNA sequence: TGTGCCAGCAGTTACCCGGGACAGGGAAGCAATCAGCCCCAGCATTTT. Protein sequence: CASSYPGQGSNQPQHF.

This clone was seen more than once but under ten times. The same CDR3 can be traced to other DNA sequences in this sample. The chain links TRBV6-1 to TRBJ1-3, with a possible D match to TRBD1 (6 bases). Trimming left V 8 bases short and J 1 base short, with 12 bases between. In germline, CDR1 is MNHNS, CDR2 SASEGT. The CDR3 is 14 residues long. The chain's CDR3 is CASPTQGSGNTIYF. The CDR3 coding sequence is TGTGCCAGCCCTACCCAGGGGTCTGGAAACACCATATATTTT.

V usage is TRBV11-1 and J usage is TRBJ2-3, with D possibly being TRBD2 (6 bases). Germline loops: CDR1 SGHAT, CDR2 FQDESV (reference sequence). V dropped 6 bases and J dropped 4 bases, with 17 bases sitting between them. This CDR3 has 15 residues. CDR3 sequence reads: CASRPTKWGADTQYF. In DNA, the CDR3 is TGTGCCAGCAGACCAACCAAGTGGGGGGCAGATACGCAGTATTTT.

The gene calls are TRBV6-1 and TRBJ1-6, with D perhaps TRBD1 (6 bases). The CDR3 sequence is 15 residues long. Trimming removed 6 bases from V and 7 bases from J, with 16 bases in between. CDR1 MNHNS and CDR2 SASEGT come from the germline V gene. The CDR3 spells CASSYDRPMNSPLHF. The DNA for the CDR3 is TGTGCCAGCAGCTATGACAGGCCTATGAATTCACCCCTCCACTTT.

Only one count was recorded for this clone. This chain's CDR3 is CAGHLAADTQYF. CDR3 nucleotide sequence: TGTGCCGGCCACTTAGCCGCGGATACGCAGTATTTT. The rearrangement uses TRBV30 and TRBJ2-3; D gene uncertain. The germline CDR1 and CDR2 sequences are GTSNPN and SVGIG (reference sequence). CDR3 length: 12 residues. Trimming shortened V by 8 bases and J by 6 bases, and 15 bases separated the two germline ends.

The chain uses TRBV11-3 and TRBJ2-3; D gene uncertain. Trimming stripped 5 bases from V and 6 bases from J, with 12 bases between. This CDR3 has 13 residues. From germline, CDR1 is SGHNT and CDR2 YENEEA. The CDR3 reads CASSPQTLDTQYF. Written as DNA, the CDR3 is TGTGCCAGCAGCCCACAGACTTTGGATACGCAGTATTTT.

The chain is built from TRBV2 and TRBJ2-3; D call uncertain. V gave up 4 bases and J gave up 7 bases, with 9 bases separating them. CDR1 SNHLY and CDR2 FYNNEI come from the germline V gene. The CDR3 totals 12 residues. CDR3 in amino acids: CASSGVGNTQYF. The CDR3 bases are TGTGCCAGCAGTGGTGTGGGTAATACGCAGTATTTT.

The J gene is TRBJ1-4, the V gene TRBV18, with D perhaps matching TRBD1 (5 bases). The V gene's germline CDR1 is KGHSH and CDR2 LQKENI. Trimming took 0 bases from V and 4 from J, leaving 15 bases between them. The CDR3 is 17 amino acids. CDR3 sequence (DNA): TGTGCCAGCTCACCACCTTCTTTGAGGGGTCATAATGAAAAACTGTTTTTT. Amino acids: CASSPPSLRGHNEKLFF.

The chain couples TRBV19 to TRBJ2-6; D uncertain. Germline CDR1 LNHDA, CDR2 SQIVND (reference sequence). The CDR3 has 15 amino acids. The germline V and J ends were trimmed by 4 bases and 2 bases, with 9 bases remaining between them. CDR3 DNA: TGTGCCAGTAGTAATCGGCACACTGGGGCCAACGTCCTGACTTTC. It specifies CASSNRHTGANVLTF. The variable domain in full, completed from reference TRBV19 and TRBJ2-6, reads DGGITQSPKYLFRKEGQNVTLSCEQNLNHDAMYWYRQDPGQGLRLIYYSQIVNDFQKGDIAEGYSVSREKKESFPLTVTSAQKNPTAFYLCASSNRHTGANVLTFGAGSRLTVL.

This rearrangement joins TRBV5-1 to TRBJ1-2; D is uncertain. V was clipped by 0 bases and J by 0 bases, with 9 bases between them. CDR3 length equals 15 residues. Germline CDR1 SGHRS, CDR2 YFSETQ. CDR3 sequence: CASSLAGLTNYGYTF. CDR3 sequence (DNA): TGCGCCAGCAGCTTGGCCGGGCTCACTAACTATGGCTACACCTTC.